This T cell receptor beta chain was profiled in a study of blood T cell repertoires in COVID-19. Across the whole study: Samples taken during acute and convalescent COVID-19 were collected in the United States, Italy and Spain. The analysed material was cDNA or gDNA that came from T cells, B-cell-depleted T cells, or PBMCs.

Data came from immunoSEQ multiplex PCR; TCRdb stores just in-frame clones and leaves some out. The sample carries 65,000 to 90,000 clones, under 85% recorded once. The V gene's germline CDR1 is SGHRS and CDR2 YFSETQ. V gave up 0 bases and J gave up 4 bases, with 11 bases separating them. This CDR3 has 14 residues. On this clone: At the DNA level, this CDR3 is encoded by other sequences in the same sample as well.

The sample comprised peripheral blood. The genes are TRBV5-1 and TRBJ2-7; the D gene is possibly TRBD2 (6 bases). This TCR came from an elderly woman with acute or convalescent COVID-19. The CDR3 coding sequence is TGCGCCAGCAGCTTGGCCGGCGGGGCTTACGAGCAGTACTTC. This gives the protein CASSLAGGAYEQYF.